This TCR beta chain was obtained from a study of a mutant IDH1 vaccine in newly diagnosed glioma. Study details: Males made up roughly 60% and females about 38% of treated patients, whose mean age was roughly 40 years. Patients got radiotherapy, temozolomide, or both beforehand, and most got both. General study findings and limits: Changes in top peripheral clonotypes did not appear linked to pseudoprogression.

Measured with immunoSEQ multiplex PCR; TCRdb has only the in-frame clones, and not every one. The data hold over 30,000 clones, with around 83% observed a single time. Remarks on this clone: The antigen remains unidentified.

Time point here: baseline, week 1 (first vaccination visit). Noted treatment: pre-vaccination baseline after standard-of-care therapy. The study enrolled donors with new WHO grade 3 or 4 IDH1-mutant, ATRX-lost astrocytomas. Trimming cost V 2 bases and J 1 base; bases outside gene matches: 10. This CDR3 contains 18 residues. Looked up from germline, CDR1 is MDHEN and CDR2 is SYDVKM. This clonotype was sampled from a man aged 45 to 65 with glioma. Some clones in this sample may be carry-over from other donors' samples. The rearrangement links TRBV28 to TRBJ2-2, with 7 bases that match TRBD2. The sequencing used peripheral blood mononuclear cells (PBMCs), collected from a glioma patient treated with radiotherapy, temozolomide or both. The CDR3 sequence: CASSLDTLSSGNTGELFF. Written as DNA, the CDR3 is TGTGCCAGCAGTTTAGACACTCTTTCTAGCGGGAACACCGGGGAGCTGTTTTTT.